These 30 T cell receptor beta chains were all obtained from the same sample, sequenced in a study of T cells in localized non-small cell lung cancer. TCRdb keeps only in-frame clones here, not all; method: immunoSEQ multiplex PCR. This table holds several thousand clones, 25% to 30% found once. Sequencing used lung tumor tissue, obtained before any cancer treatment. The receptors shown here come from a female donor aged 60 or older with stage I lung adenocarcinoma.

As for this clone: Sequencing ends 1 residue short of the CDR3 end; the germline J gene provides the rest. The chain is built from TRBV6-1 and TRBJ1-5; possible D gene TRBD1, 5 bases. V was pared by 0 bases and J by 3 bases, with 9 bases between. CDR3 length equals 15 residues. The V gene's germline CDR1 is MNHNS and CDR2 SASEGT. The CDR3 sequence: CASSEAGRLNQPQHF. Incomplete CDR3 DNA: TGTGCCAGCAGTGAAGCGGGACGGCTCAATCAGCCCCAGCAT.

This clone is medium-sized. V and J are TRBV11-3 and TRBJ2-2; 7 bases match TRBD1. Per germline, CDR1 SGHNT and CDR2 YENEEA. The CDR3 extends over 17 amino acids. J lost 4 bases, V lost 1 base, and 9 bases had no gene match. For the CDR3, the DNA is TGTGCCAGCAGCTTAGTCCCAGGGGGAGCCTTCACCGGGGAGCTGTTTTTT. Translating gives CASSLVPGGAFTGELFF.

The gene calls are TRBV29-1 and TRBJ1-1, with a weak D call TRBD1 (6 bases). Trimming removed 4 bases from V and 3 bases from J, with 15 bases in between. The CDR3 length is 14 residues. Looked up from germline, CDR1 is SQVTM and CDR2 is ANQGSEA. The CDR3 sequence is CSVGGLRGDTEAFF. For the CDR3, the DNA is TGCAGCGTTGGGGGCCTTAGGGGGGACACTGAAGCTTTCTTT.

The rearrangement uses TRBV12-1 and TRBJ1-4. TRBV12-1 is shown as a pseudogene. The length of the CDR3 is 21 residues. The DNA for the CDR3 is TGTGCCAGCAGCTTTGATCGGTACTGGGAAGGCCTCCCCGGAACTAATGAAAAACTGTTTTTT. It encodes CASSFDRYWEGLPGTNEKLFF.

CDR3 amino acids: CASSILNYPEANVLTF. The CDR3 DNA reads TGTGCCAGTAGTATATTGAACTACCCTGAGGCCAACGTCCTGACTTTC. V gene TRBV19 combines with J gene TRBJ2-6; D call uncertain. The CDR3 length is 16 residues. CDR1 is LNHDA and CDR2 is SQIVND in the germline V gene (reference sequence). Trimming removed 2 bases at V and 6 bases at J, with 14 bases between.

The chain has TRBV25-1 and TRBJ1-1, with TRBD1 identical over 7 bases. This CDR3 spans 15 amino acids. Germline assignment: CDR1 MGHDK and CDR2 SYGVNS. With V trimmed by 3 bases and J by 0 bases, 4 bases remained unmatched. CDR3 sequence: CASSDPGQLNTEAFF. The CDR3, as DNA: TGTGCCAGCAGTGACCCGGGACAGTTGAACACTGAAGCTTTCTTT.

This clone is labeled medium-sized (0.01 to 0.1%). The rearrangement uses TRBV7-2 and TRBJ1-6; D possibly corresponds to TRBD1 (6 bases). Trimming took 4 bases from V and 9 from J, leaving 10 bases between them. The V gene's germline CDR1 is SGHTA and CDR2 FQGNSA. The CDR3 length is 13 residues. CDR3 region: CASSWDIGSPLHF. The CDR3 coding sequence is TGTGCCAGCAGCTGGGACATTGGTTCACCCCTCCACTTT.

This rearrangement joins TRBV6-8 to TRBJ1-6; TRBD1 is a possible D gene (6 bases). The CDR3 has 15 residues. The germline V gene encodes CDR1 MNHGY and CDR2 SAAAGT. V was shortened by 6 bases and J by 11 bases, with 20 bases between the two germline ends. The CDR3 bases are TGTGCCAGCAGCCGATCTACAGGGTTAGGTGCACCCCTCCACTTT. Translated: CASSRSTGLGAPLHF.

The genes are TRBV11-3 and TRBJ1-2; 8 nucleotides match TRBD1. Germline CDR1 is SGHNT and CDR2 is YENEEA. The V gene end was trimmed by 1 base and the J gene end by 8 bases; junction bases not matched to a gene: 9. The CDR3 sequence is 15 residues long. The CDR3 loop reads CASSLGLARGQGYTF. DNA of the CDR3: TGTGCCAGCAGCTTAGGTCTGGCCAGGGGGCAAGGCTACACCTTC. Filled out from reference TRBV11-3 and TRBJ1-2, the complete variable domain reads EAGVVQSPRYKIIEKKQPVAFWCNPISGHNTLYWYLQNLGQGPELLIRYENEEAVDDSQLPKDRFSAERLKGVDSTLKIQPAELGDSAVYLCASSLGLARGQGYTFGSGTRLTVV.

This clone was found a few times. J is TRBJ1-5 and V is TRBV28; 8 nucleotides match TRBD1. Germline loops: CDR1 MDHEN, CDR2 SYDVKM. Trimming cost V 2 bases and J 6 bases; bases outside gene matches: 6. CDR3 length: 15 amino acids. CDR3 bases: TGTGCCAGCAGTTTAGAATTCAGGGGGCCTCAGCCCCAGCATTTT. It yields the protein CASSLEFRGPQPQHF. Complete variable domain (other parts from reference TRBV28 and TRBJ1-5): DVKVTQSSRYLVKRTGEKVFLECVQDMDHENMFWYRQDPGLGLRLIYFSYDVKMKEKGDIPEGYSVSREKKERFSLILESASTNQTSMYLCASSLEFRGPQPQHFGDGTRLSIL.

The CDR3 here is CSAITSGGLHEQYF. CDR3 bases: TGCAGCGCGATCACTAGCGGGGGCCTGCACGAGCAGTACTTC. J is TRBJ2-7 and V is TRBV29-1; 11 positions agree with TRBD2. The germline gives CDR1 SQVTM, CDR2 ANQGSEA. Losses at the gene ends were 7 bases for V and 5 bases for J; bases not matched to a gene: 10. There are 14 residues in the CDR3.

The chain combines TRBV9 with TRBJ2-3, with D possibly TRBD1 on 7 matching bases. Germline CDR1 reads SGDLS; CDR2 reads YYNGEE. Trimming removed 4 bases from V and 4 bases from J, with 13 bases in between. The CDR3 length is 14 residues. The CDR3 DNA is TGTGCCAGCAGCCCCGGAGGGGGCCCAGATACGCAGTATTTT. This translates into CASSPGGGPDTQYF. The variable domain in full, with the rest retrieved from reference TRBV9 and TRBJ2-3, is DSGVTQTPKHLITATGQRVTLRCSPRSGDLSVYWYQQSLDQGLQFLIQYYNGEERAKGNILERFSAQQFPDLHSELNLSSLELGDSALYFCASSPGGGPDTQYFGPGTRLTVL.

The rearrangement uses TRBV5-1 and TRBJ1-1; D remains unclear. The CDR3 contains 15 residues. Germline assignment: CDR1 SGHRS and CDR2 YFSETQ. V lost 0 bases to trimming and J lost 0 bases, with 9 bases between them. CDR3 region: CASSLAVQMNTEAFF. The CDR3 nucleotides are TGCGCCAGCAGCTTGGCTGTACAGATGAACACTGAAGCTTTCTTT.

The genes are TRBV10-2 and TRBJ2-5; D may be TRBD2 (6 bases). CDR1 and CDR2 from the germline V gene are WSHSY and SAAADI. The CDR3 runs 17 residues. V was clipped by 5 bases and J by 1 base, with 20 bases between them. Written as DNA, the CDR3 is TGCGCCAGCAGTCCCGGGGGAGCGTCCCTAATCCAAGAGACCCAGTACTTC. Amino acid sequence: CASSPGGASLIQETQYF.

This clone was observed a handful of times. The rearrangement links TRBV10-3 to TRBJ2-2, with unresolved D. The CDR3 extends over 15 amino acids. CDR1 is ENHRY and CDR2 is SYGVKD in the germline V gene. Trimming took 0 bases from V and 4 from J, leaving 9 bases between them. CDR3 amino acids: CAISESWPGTGELFF. DNA of the CDR3: TGTGCCATCAGTGAGTCTTGGCCTGGCACCGGGGAGCTGTTTTTT.

The genes are TRBV19 and TRBJ2-6; a weak D match, TRBD1 (6 bases). Germline loops: CDR1 LNHDA, CDR2 SQIVND (reference sequence). The CDR3 is made up of 17 amino acids. V was shortened by 4 bases and J by 0 bases, with 13 bases between the two germline ends. CDR3 coding DNA: TGTGCCAGTAGTACAGGACAGTTTTACTCTGGGGCCAACGTCCTGACTTTC. Protein product: CASSTGQFYSGANVLTF.

This chain links TRBV30 with TRBJ2-3; a possible D gene is TRBD2 (5 bases). The CDR3 is 13 amino acids. V lost 2 bases and J 6 bases, leaving 12 bases between the germline ends. The germline V gene has CDR1 GTSNPN and CDR2 SVGIG (reference sequence). Here the CDR3 reads CAWSPSRRDTQYF. DNA for the CDR3: TGTGCCTGGAGTCCCTCACGGAGGGATACGCAGTATTTT.

The V and J genes are TRBV29-1 and TRBJ2-1; D is unresolved. V lost 7 bases and J lost 6, with 19 bases in between. From germline, CDR1 is SQVTM and CDR2 ANQGSEA. This CDR3 has 14 amino acids. CDR3 residues: CSALSSRRFNEQFF. The DNA for the CDR3 is TGCAGCGCTCTTAGCAGCCGACGATTCAATGAGCAGTTCTTC.

This clone was counted a few times. The CDR3 loop reads CAISEAGFGPYNEQFF. CDR3 nucleotide sequence: TGTGCCATCAGTGAGGCCGGTTTTGGACCTTACAATGAGCAGTTCTTC. The rearrangement uses TRBV10-3 and TRBJ2-1; D is undetermined. Germline V CDR1 and CDR2: ENHRY, SYGVKD. The CDR3 length is 16 residues. With 2 bases removed from V and 4 bases from J, the gap between germline ends came to 15 bases.

V gene TRBV18 combines with J gene TRBJ2-2; the D is unclear. The CDR3 covers 16 residues. Germline CDR1 KGHSH, CDR2 LQKENI. V gave up 3 bases and J gave up 2 bases, with 13 bases separating them. Here the CDR3 DNA reads TGTGCCAGCTCACCCAGCCTCCTCATTAACACCGGGGAGCTGTTTTTT. This sequence encodes CASSPSLLINTGELFF.

This clone is judged medium-sized. Here the CDR3 DNA reads TGTGCCAGCAGCTTGGAGGAGATACACAATGAGCAGTTCTTC. It yields the protein CASSLEEIHNEQFF. The rearrangement links TRBV11-3 to TRBJ2-1; TRBD2 is a possible D gene (5 bases). V lost 3 bases and J lost 5, with 11 bases in between. CDR1 SGHNT and CDR2 YENEEA come from the germline V gene. The CDR3 extends over 14 amino acids. The full variable domain, rest sourced from reference TRBV11-3 and TRBJ2-1, is EAGVVQSPRYKIIEKKQPVAFWCNPISGHNTLYWYLQNLGQGPELLIRYENEEAVDDSQLPKDRFSAERLKGVDSTLKIQPAELGDSAVYLCASSLEEIHNEQFFGPGTRLTVL.

The sample holds a few counts of this clone. The chain links TRBV30 to TRBJ1-4; D unclear. The length of the CDR3 is 12 residues. The ends were cut back, 0 bases at V and 7 bases at J, with 6 bases in the middle. The germline V gene has CDR1 GTSNPN and CDR2 SVGIG (reference sequence). The CDR3 DNA follows: TGTGCCTGGAGTGTAAGAGGTGAAAAACTGTTTTTT. This gives the protein CAWSVRGEKLFF.

J is TRBJ1-3 and V is TRBV6-1; no firm D call. V was trimmed by 0 bases and J by 0 bases, leaving 15 bases between them. From germline, CDR1 is MNHNS and CDR2 SASEGT. The CDR3 loop spans 18 amino acids. CDR3 nucleotide sequence: TGTGCCAGCAGTGAAGCTAGATCCCGGGCCAGCTCTGGAAACACCATATATTTT. It is translated as CASSEARSRASSGNTIYF.

The CDR3 here is CASSMNTGGTEAFF. The CDR3 coding sequence is TGTGCCAGCAGCATGAATACAGGAGGTACTGAAGCTTTCTTT. The chain couples TRBV11-3 to TRBJ1-1; TRBD1 is a possible D gene (5 bases). The CDR3 is 14 amino acids. V lost 5 bases to trimming and J lost 5 bases, with 15 bases between them. The V gene's germline CDR1 is SGHNT and CDR2 YENEEA.

This chain joins TRBV9 and TRBJ1-1, with a weak D call TRBD1 (5 bases). Germline assignment: CDR1 SGDLS and CDR2 YYNGEE. The CDR3 covers 14 residues. V lost 2 bases and J 0 bases, leaving 8 bases between the germline ends. CDR3 region: CASSVDSLNTEAFF. As DNA, the CDR3 is TGTGCCAGCAGCGTCGACAGCTTGAACACTGAAGCTTTCTTT.

This clone came up a few times. The CDR3 is CAWNRVGTEAFF. CDR3 in DNA: TGTGCCTGGAACCGGGTGGGGACTGAAGCTTTCTTT. The J gene is TRBJ1-1, the V gene TRBV30; no clear D gene. The V end lost 4 bases, the J end lost 5 bases, and 11 bases lay between the germline ends. CDR3 length: 12 residues. CDR1 GTSNPN and CDR2 SVGIG come from the germline V gene (reference sequence).

This sequence joins TRBV11-3 and TRBJ1-1; D might be TRBD1 (5 bases). Germline V gives CDR1 SGHNT, CDR2 YENEEA. Trimming took off 1 base at V and 0 bases at J, with 9 bases between the two ends. The CDR3 covers 15 residues. CDR3 sequence: CASSLGGRLNTEAFF. CDR3 DNA sequence: TGTGCCAGCAGCTTAGGGGGACGGCTGAACACTGAAGCTTTCTTT.

The rearrangement uses TRBV11-3 and TRBJ1-4, with D possibly matching TRBD1 (5 bases). The CDR3 length is 14 residues. V lost 6 bases to trimming and J lost 5 bases, with 13 bases between them. The germline CDR1 and CDR2 sequences are SGHNT and YENEEA. CDR3 sequence reads: CASSPPGTNEKLFF. CDR3 in DNA: TGTGCCAGCAGTCCCCCAGGGACGAATGAAAAACTGTTTTTT.

This clone has only a few counts. The chain joins TRBV5-1 to TRBJ2-5, with 10 bases that match TRBD2. CDR3 length: 16 amino acids. The germline gives CDR1 SGHRS, CDR2 YFSETQ. The junction had 6 bases not matched to a gene; V was cut back by 3 bases and J by 1 base. The CDR3 is CASSSLQRGGQETQYF. DNA of the CDR3: TGCGCCAGCAGCTCCCTGCAGCGGGGGGGCCAAGAGACCCAGTACTTC.

In its sample, this clone ranks as medium-sized (0.01 to 0.1%). The CDR3 end falls 1 residue outside the read, so it is completed with the germline J gene. The V call is TRBV10-3, the J call TRBJ1-5; no firm D call. Trimming cost V 0 bases and J 7 bases, with 7 bases left between them. Per germline, CDR1 ENHRY and CDR2 SYGVKD. CDR3 length: 13 amino acids. The part of the CDR3 DNA that was read is TGTGCCATCAGTGAGTCGGGAGAGCAGCCCCAGCAT. As protein: CAISESGEQPQH. The complete CDR3 reads CAISESGEQPQHF.